The clone carrying this T cell receptor (beta chain) came up many times. CDR3 size: 13 residues. From germline, CDR1 is LNHDA and CDR2 SQIVND (reference sequence). Trimming removed 5 bases from V and 6 bases from J, with 11 bases in between. The record originates from a study of T cells of healthy individuals. TCRdb re-analysed the 5' RACE reads in MiXCR, keeping a single row per CDR3 protein. The sample includes fewer than 75,000 distinct CDR3 sequences, around 15% of them seen just once. The chain has TRBV19 and TRBJ1-3; D unresolved. This TCR came from a human donor in good health. The CDR3, as DNA: TGTGCCAGTAGTGTCGGATACGAAAACACCATATATTTT. Amino acids: CASSVGYENTIYF.